A selection of T cell receptor beta chains follows, all from one sample in a study of cytotoxic CD8 clonotypes in ibrutinib-treated CLL. Measured with immunoSEQ multiplex PCR; TCRdb has only the in-frame clones, and not every one. The data hold approximately 97,000 clones, with roughly three quarters observed a single time. The sequencing here drew on PBMCs, taken after 24 months of ibrutinib treatment. These receptors were obtained from a human donor with chronic lymphocytic leukemia. Each CDR3 is given with its conserved first and last residue. A D gene is named only where the DNA matches it firmly. The size field is filled for only some rows; it gives once, few, many or a size class.

J,V,D,size,DNA,CDR3
TRBJ2-7,TRBV30,.,.,TGTGCCTGGGGAAGGGGCGGGCAGTACTTC,CAWGRGGQYF
TRBJ2-7,TRBV20-1,.,.,TGCAGTGCTAGCTACGAGCAGTACTTC,CSASYEQYF
TRBJ2-1,TRBV14,TRBD2,.,TGTGCCAGCAGCCAAGAATCCTTCGGGACTAGCGGGAGTAGTTGGTACAATGAGCAGTTCTTC,CASSQESFGTSGSSWYNEQFF
TRBJ2-4,TRBV2,.,.,TGTGCCAGCAGTGAGGACCCAAGGAACATTCAGTACTTC,CASSEDPRNIQYF
TRBJ1-3,TRBV6-6,.,.,TGTGCCAGCAGTTGGTATAGAAACACCATATATTTT,CASSWYRNTIYF
TRBJ1-2,TRBV4-1,TRBD1,.,TGCGCCAGCGGACAGGGGGCGGATGGCTACACCTTC,CASGQGADGYTF
TRBJ1-2,TRBV5-6,.,.,TGTGCCAGCAGCTCGACTGCTAACTATGGCTACACCTTC,CASSSTANYGYTF
TRBJ2-3,TRBV29-1,.,few,TGCAGCGTGGCCACAGATACGCAGTATTTT,CSVATDTQYF
TRBJ2-7,TRBV6-6,.,.,TGTGCCAGCAGTTATCGAGCGGCAGGGGCATCCTACGAGCAGTACTTC,CASSYRAAGASYEQYF
TRBJ2-3,TRBV19,TRBD2,.,TGTGCCAGTAGTATCGGACTAGCTTTCACAGATACGCAGTATTTT,CASSIGLAFTDTQYF
TRBJ2-1,TRBV7-9,TRBD2,.,TGTGCCAGCAGCCGGACTAGCGGATACTACAATGAGCAGTTCTTC,CASSRTSGYYNEQFF
TRBJ1-2,TRBV25-1,.,.,TGTGCCAGCAGTGAATCGCAGGGCAGCTATGGCTACACCTTC,CASSESQGSYGYTF
TRBJ2-7,TRBV5-1,.,.,TGCGCCAGCAGCTTGGAACAGTCCTACGAGCAGTACTTC,CASSLEQSYEQYF
TRBJ2-1,TRBV7-2,.,.,TGTGCCAGCAGCTCCCTCCCCGGACAGAACAATGAGCAGTTCTTC,CASSSLPGQNNEQFF
TRBJ2-1,TRBV29-1,TRBD2,once,TGCATCGTAGGGACTAGCGGGTCCAATGAGCAGTTCTTC,CIVGTSGSNEQFF
TRBJ2-7,TRBV10-3,.,few,TGTGCCATCAGGCCGACAGGAACCTACGAGCAGTACTTC,CAIRPTGTYEQYF
TRBJ2-7,TRBV19,TRBD2,.,TGTGCCAGTAGTAGGGGGGGATCCTACGAGCAGTACTTC,CASSRGGSYEQYF
TRBJ1-2,TRBV28,.,.,TGTGCCACCTCCGCGGCCTATGGCTACACCTTC,CATSAAYGYTF
TRBJ2-7,TRBV5-1,.,.,TGCGCCAGCAGCTTGTCGACAGGAGTTCCCTACGAGCAGTACTTC,CASSLSTGVPYEQYF
TRBJ2-1,TRBV6-6,.,.,TGTGCAAAGGAGCCCGAGTTCTTC,CAKEPEFF
TRBJ1-3,TRBV19,.,.,TGTGCCAGTAGTATAGATGGGGGCACTGGAAACACCATATATTTT,CASSIDGGTGNTIYF
TRBJ2-2,TRBV18,.,once,TGTGCCAGCTCACCACTCGGCGCATCGAACACCGGGGAGCTGTTTTTT,CASSPLGASNTGELFF
TRBJ1-1,TRBV29-1,.,.,TGCAGCGTACAAACTATCGGAGGGTGGGATTTGAACACTGAAGCTTTCTTT,CSVQTIGGWDLNTEAFF
TRBJ2-1,TRBV7-9,TRBD1,.,TGTGCCAGCAGCTCCTTGGACAGGGGACCCTACAATGAGCAGTTCTTC,CASSSLDRGPYNEQFF
TRBJ2-2,TRBV4-3,.,.,TGCGCCAGCAGCCTTCGGCAGCGTTCGGGCACCGGGGAGCTGTTTTTT,CASSLRQRSGTGELFF
TRBJ2-7,TRBV7-2,TRBD2,.,TGTGCCAGCAGCCGAAGCGGGGCCGGGGTCTACGAGCAGTACTTC,CASSRSGAGVYEQYF
TRBJ1-5,TRBV19,.,.,TGTGCCAGTAGTATTCCGGGGGTTTGGGATAGCAATCAGCCCCAGCATTTT,CASSIPGVWDSNQPQHF
TRBJ2-7,TRBV2,TRBD2,.,TGTGCCAGCAGCCCAACTAGCGGGGGGGCGTCTGAGCAGTACTTC,CASSPTSGGASEQYF
TRBJ2-7,TRBV28,TRBD2,.,TGTGCCAGCGGCTCTAGCGGGAGGGGAAGCTCCTACGAGCAGTACTTC,CASGSSGRGSSYEQYF
TRBJ1-2,TRBV5-1,TRBD1,.,TGCGCCAGCAGCTATGACAGGGGGCTTAGCTACACCTTC,CASSYDRGLSYTF
TRBJ2-5,TRBV30,TRBD2,.,TGTGCCTGGACGCTAGCGGGAGAGACCCAGTACTTC,CAWTLAGETQYF
TRBJ2-5,TRBV6-1,TRBD2,.,TGTGCCAGCAGTGAGTACGGGACTAGCGCAAAGACCCAGTACTTC,CASSEYGTSAKTQYF
TRBJ2-3,TRBV7-2,.,few,TGTGCCAGCAGAGCAGGGGGGGGAGATACGCAGTATTTT,CASRAGGGDTQYF
TRBJ1-2,TRBV27,.,.,TGTGCCAGCAGTTTATCAGGTGGGGGACGCGGCTACACCTTC,CASSLSGGGRGYTF
TRBJ2-5,TRBV18,.,.,TGTGCCAGCTCACCCCCCATGAAAGAGACCCAGTACTTC,CASSPPMKETQYF